This entry lists 3 T cell receptor beta chains sequenced from one sample in a study of human T cells and chemical hapten exposure. Time point given: patch test 3, about 24 weeks after DPC sensitization. As to treatment: therapeutic diphenylcyclopropenone sensitization with weekly scalp DPC. Using its own MiXCR run on the RACE reads, TCRdb lists one record per CDR3 protein. The table records roughly 90,000 distinct CDR3 sequences, 11% of them present only once. The input for sequencing was whole blood, taken in connection with sensitization to the hapten diphenylcyclopropenone (DPC). These receptors were taken from a woman aged 25 to 39 with alopecia areata. Some clones in this sample may be carry-over from other donors' samples.

This clonotype was seen more than once but under ten times. This rearrangement joins TRBV9 to TRBJ2-2; TRBD2 matches 8 bases. Germline lookup yields CDR1 SGDLS and CDR2 YYNGEE. J lost 3 bases, V lost 4 bases, and 8 bases had no gene match. The CDR3 extends over 16 amino acids. CDR3 nucleotides: TGTGCCAGCAGCCCTCAGCGGGAGCTCTACACCGGGGAGCTGTTTTTT. Translated, it gives CASSPQRELYTGELFF.

This clonotype was seen repeatedly, ten times or more. V and J are TRBV29-1 and TRBJ1-4; D might be TRBD1 (6 bases). CDR3 length: 12 amino acids. CDR1 and CDR2 from the germline V gene are SQVTM and ANQGSEA. The V end was cut by 7 bases, the J end by 6 bases, with 12 bases between. The DNA of the CDR3 is TGCAGCGCAGGGACAATTTATGAAAAACTGTTTTTT. Translated: CSAGTIYEKLFF.

The chain recombines TRBV11-2 with TRBJ2-3; TRBD1 matches at 7 bases. The CDR3 has 17 residues. J was trimmed by 2 bases and V by 2 bases; bases with no gene match: 10. Germline V gene lookup returns CDR1 SGHAT and CDR2 FQNNGV. Here the CDR3 reads CASSLKTGTAPTDTQYF. CDR3 nucleotide sequence: TGTGCCAGCAGCTTAAAAACGGGGACAGCACCCACAGATACGCAGTATTTT. Looking up the rest from reference TRBV11-2 and TRBJ2-3 gives the full variable domain: EAGVAQSPRYKIIEKRQSVAFWCNPISGHATLYWYQQILGQGPKLLIQFQNNGVVDDSQLPKDRFSAERLKGVDSTLKIQPAKLEDSAVYLCASSLKTGTAPTDTQYFGPGTRLTVL.